Here is one T cell receptor beta chain with its context. The record originates from a study of cytomegalovirus exposure and HLA in healthy donors. V lost 2 bases and J lost 6, with 16 bases in between. Germline V gene lookup returns CDR1 MGHRA and CDR2 YSYEKL. The CDR3 extends over 16 amino acids. PCR involved 60 Vbeta and 13 Jbeta primers. The repertoire was sequenced with immunoSEQ multiplex PCR; TCRdb's copy has only in-frame clones and lacks some. This sample yields 150,000 to 200,000 clones, of which over 65% are seen a single time; approximately 7.1% belongs to the top ten. This chain uses TRBV4-1 with TRBJ2-2; tentatively, D is TRBD1 (5 bases). The clonotype originates from a man aged 40-55 years in good health and CMV-seropositive. The sequenced sample was PBMCs. The CDR3 here is CASSQLPSQGSGELFF. CDR3 coding DNA: TGCGCCAGCAGCCAACTTCCTTCCCAGGGCTCCGGGGAGCTGTTTTTT.